This T cell receptor (beta chain) was observed in a study of early T cells in non-severe SARS-CoV-2 infection. This CDR3 spans 12 amino acids. Germline V gives CDR1 SEHNR, CDR2 FQNEAQ (reference sequence). Trimming took 1 base from V and 4 from J, leaving 3 bases between them. Tagging with unique molecular identifiers was applied to individual cDNA molecules. TCRdb re-analysed the 5' RACE reads in MiXCR, keeping a single row per CDR3 protein. The sample records under 70,000 distinct CDR3 sequences, 10% to 15% being singletons. This clonotype was counted ten times or more. The clonotype comes from an adult who was a healthcare worker with PCR-confirmed SARS-CoV-2 infection or an uninfected control (not recorded which). Sequencing was done on a sample of whole blood. This chain connects TRBV7-9 to TRBJ2-3; D unclear. This CDR3 reads CASSLGPDTQYF. CDR3 sequence (DNA): TGTGCCAGCAGCTTAGGGCCAGATACGCAGTATTTT.